This T cell receptor beta chain stems from a study of regulatory T cells in long-lasting Graves disease. General study points: Only peripheral blood was studied, not thyroid tissue.

Many counts were recorded for this clonotype. Its antigen is undetermined. Germline CDR1 KGHSH, CDR2 LQKENI. This CDR3 spans 14 amino acids. V lost 6 bases, J lost 5 bases, and 14 bases lay in between. The time point was: newly diagnosed GD, antithyroid drugs for less than 3 months. Extracted RNA from PBMCs served as the source of the TCR library. CDR3 regions were amplified by Arm-PCR using iRepertoire HTBI primers to build TCR beta libraries. Each CDR3 protein is one row after TCRdb ran MiXCR on the multiplex PCR reads. The sample records about 210,000 distinct CDR3 sequences, around a fifth being singletons. The same specimen was also included in a second study, on T cells in Graves' hyperthyroidism and ophthalmopathy. This second report adds: Primed by the HTBI set, a first-round RT-PCR was run on the TCR CDR3.

This chain links TRBV18 with TRBJ1-5; TRBD1 is a possible D gene (5 bases). This sample comprised peripheral blood mononuclear cells (PBMCs), obtained at new diagnosis, from a patient treated with antithyroid drugs. This TCR came from a woman aged 25 to 39 with Graves disease. Here the CDR3 DNA reads TGTGCCAGCTCCCTAGGGGTAGTTGATCAGCCCCAGCATTTT. Translation: CASSLGVVDQPQHF. Supplemented by reference TRBV18 and TRBJ1-5, the full variable domain reads NAGVMQNPRHLVRRRGQEARLRCSPMKGHSHVYWYRQLPEEGLKFMVYLQKENIIDESGMPKERFSAEFPKEGPSILRIQQVVRGDSAAYFCASSLGVVDQPQHFGDGTRLSIL.